The 22 T cell receptor beta chains below all came from one sample that was sequenced in a study of T cell responses to AZD1222 COVID-19 vaccine. Libraries were prepared by immunoSEQ multiplex PCR; TCRdb keeps only in-frame clonotypes and omits some of them. The sample lists about 120,000 clones, 85% to 90% occurring once. The source material was peripheral blood, sampled 28 days after the second AZD1222 dose. These receptors were taken from an adult who received the AZD1222 COVID-19 vaccine.

The rearrangement uses TRBV7-8 and TRBJ1-5; D not certain. Germline CDR1 reads SGHVS; CDR2 reads FQNEAQ. The CDR3 is 12 residues long. With 2 bases removed from V and 6 bases from J, the gap between germline ends came to 5 bases. The CDR3 loop reads CASSLWSQPQHF. The CDR3 coding sequence is TGTGCCAGCAGCTTATGGAGTCAGCCCCAGCATTTT.

This clone showed up just a few times. The rearrangement links TRBV9 to TRBJ2-1, with 8 bases lining up with TRBD2. The CDR3 is made up of 15 amino acids. CDR1 is SGDLS, CDR2 YYNGEE, per germline. V lost 3 bases and J lost 8; bases outside the gene matches: 10. The CDR3 nucleotides are TGTGCCAGCAGCGCCAGATTACTAGCGGTCGATGAGCAGTTCTTC. It encodes CASSARLLAVDEQFF. Full variable domain (remainder filled in from reference TRBV9 and TRBJ2-1): DSGVTQTPKHLITATGQRVTLRCSPRSGDLSVYWYQQSLDQGLQFLIQYYNGEERAKGNILERFSAQQFPDLHSELNLSSLELGDSALYFCASSARLLAVDEQFFGPGTRLTVL.

This chain links TRBV30 with TRBJ1-1; 9 positions match TRBD1. Germline trimming cut 0 bases from V and 11 bases from J; bases unmatched to any gene: 10. Germline V gene lookup returns CDR1 GTSNPN and CDR2 SVGIG (reference sequence). The CDR3 consists of 14 residues. In DNA, the CDR3 is TGTGCCTGGAGTGTCACAGGGGGCTCAAGGGTGGCTTTCTTT. Translated: CAWSVTGGSRVAFF.

The V gene is TRBV5-1, the J gene TRBJ1-1, with D hard to call. The CDR3 is 16 residues long. V was clipped by 0 bases and J by 0 bases, with 12 bases between them. Per germline, CDR1 SGHRS and CDR2 YFSETQ. CDR3 protein: CASSLAFGGMNTEAFF. The CDR3 nucleotides read TGCGCCAGCAGCTTGGCCTTTGGAGGGATGAACACTGAAGCTTTCTTT. Variable domain in full (rest from reference TRBV5-1 and TRBJ1-1): KAGVTQTPRYLIKTRGQQVTLSCSPISGHRSVSWYQQTPGQGLQFLFEYFSETQRNKGNFPGRFSGRQFSNSRSEMNVSTLELGDSALYLCASSLAFGGMNTEAFFGQGTRLTVV.

The rearrangement joins TRBV7-8 to TRBJ1-1; possible D gene TRBD1, 5 bases. The CDR3 sequence is 17 residues long. The V end was cut by 2 bases, the J end by 1 base, with 17 bases between. Germline V gene data show CDR1 as SGHVS and CDR2 as FQNEAQ. The CDR3 region is CASSLSGGGNSNTEAFF. Written as DNA, the CDR3 is TGTGCCAGCAGCTTATCCGGGGGGGGTAACTCGAACACTGAAGCTTTCTTT.

The gene calls are TRBV18 and TRBJ2-5, with TRBD1 as a possible D gene (6 bases). Trimming shortened V by 0 bases and J by 4 bases, and 9 bases separated the two germline ends. This CDR3 spans 14 amino acids. The germline CDR1 and CDR2 sequences are KGHSH and LQKENI. CDR3 in amino acids: CASSPPGTPETQYF. The DNA of the CDR3 is TGTGCCAGCTCACCACCCGGGACACCAGAGACCCAGTACTTC.

This clone came up many times. The chain has TRBV18 and TRBJ1-2; the D is unclear. The CDR3 extends over 19 amino acids. Germline V lookup: CDR1 KGHSH, CDR2 LQKENI. V lost 6 bases and J 4 bases, leaving 30 bases between the germline ends. The CDR3 DNA sequence: TGTGCCAGCTCCCCCTTCAGACCAAGGGCTACCTTACCCTTCTATGGCTACACCTTC. Translated: CASSPFRPRATLPFYGYTF. Based on the CDR3 plus reference TRBV18 and TRBJ1-2, the full variable domain is NAGVMQNPRHLVRRRGQEARLRCSPMKGHSHVYWYRQLPEEGLKFMVYLQKENIIDESGMPKERFSAEFPKEGPSILRIQQVVRGDSAAYFCASSPFRPRATLPFYGYTFGSGTRLTVV.

The V gene is TRBV15, the J gene TRBJ2-5; D remains unclear. CDR1 and CDR2 from the germline V gene are LNHNV and YYDKDF (reference sequence). This CDR3 has 12 residues. V was trimmed by 0 bases and J by 4 bases, leaving 3 bases between them. This CDR3 reads CATSRDIETQYF. The DNA of the CDR3 is TGTGCCACCAGCAGAGACATAGAGACCCAGTACTTC.

The V call is TRBV6-5, the J call TRBJ2-7, with D unresolved. The germline V gene encodes CDR1 MNHEY and CDR2 SVGAGI. CDR3 length: 13 residues. V was trimmed by 6 bases and J by 1 base, leaving 10 bases between them. CDR3 region: CASRTDQSYEQYF. The CDR3 coding sequence is TGTGCCAGCAGGACGGATCAGTCCTACGAGCAGTACTTC.

The V call is TRBV30, the J call TRBJ2-2; 7 nucleotides line up with TRBD2. Germline V lookup: CDR1 GTSNPN, CDR2 SVGIG (reference sequence). CDR3 length: 17 amino acids. The V segment lost 5 bases and the J segment 4 bases; nucleotides outside the gene matches: 16. CDR3 DNA sequence: TGTGCCTGGTTGTGGTGGGGGGGTATCCGAGGCACCGGGGAGCTGTTTTTT. It yields the protein CAWLWWGGIRGTGELFF. Full variable domain (missing parts from reference TRBV30 and TRBJ2-2): SQTIHQWPATLVQPVGSPLSLECTVEGTSNPNLYWYRQAAGRGLQLLFYSVGIGQISSEVPQNLSASRPQDRQFILSSKKLLLSDSGFYLCAWLWWGGIRGTGELFFGEGSRLTVL.

The genes are TRBV28 and TRBJ1-2, with D unclear. Looked up from germline, CDR1 is MDHEN and CDR2 is SYDVKM. The CDR3 runs 15 residues. V lost 4 bases and J 4 bases, leaving 16 bases between the germline ends. The CDR3 DNA sequence: TGTGCCAGCAGTTCCACCCCGGGCCAGGCCTATGGCTACACCTTC. This codes for CASSSTPGQAYGYTF.

V gene TRBV2 combines with J gene TRBJ2-5; a weak D match, TRBD1 (5 bases). Trimming removed 7 bases from V and 1 base from J, with 22 bases in between. Germline lookup yields CDR1 SNHLY and CDR2 FYNNEI. The CDR3 sequence is 17 residues long. The CDR3 region has the DNA TGTGCCAGCAACGGTCGCGGCCTAGACAGTCTCCAAGAGACCCAGTACTTC. Its translation: CASNGRGLDSLQETQYF.

The J gene is TRBJ2-3, the V gene TRBV5-4; D unclear. The CDR3 is made up of 15 amino acids. The germline V gene encodes CDR1 SGHNT and CDR2 YYREEE (reference sequence). V was shortened by 0 bases and J by 0 bases, with 8 bases between the two germline ends. DNA for the CDR3: TGTGCCAGCAGCTTGGTCTCTACTAGCACAGATACGCAGTATTTT. Translating gives CASSLVSTSTDTQYF.

This chain connects TRBV30 to TRBJ1-5; D not certain. The V gene lost 5 bases and the J gene lost 4 bases, with 6 bases spanning the gap. Germline V gene lookup returns CDR1 GTSNPN and CDR2 SVGIG (reference sequence). This CDR3 has 11 amino acids. The CDR3 DNA sequence: TGTGCCTGGGGCCCGAATCAGCCCCAGCATTTT. It specifies CAWGPNQPQHF.

This rearrangement joins TRBV28 to TRBJ1-5, with no clear D. The CDR3 has 13 residues. CDR1 and CDR2 (germline): MDHEN, SYDVKM. V dropped 7 bases and J dropped 3 bases, with 10 bases sitting between them. The CDR3 coding sequence is TGTGCCAGCAAGGGCCAGAACAATCAGCCCCAGCATTTT. Translating it yields CASKGQNNQPQHF. The complete variable domain, with remaining parts taken from reference TRBV28 and TRBJ1-5, reads DVKVTQSSRYLVKRTGEKVFLECVQDMDHENMFWYRQDPGLGLRLIYFSYDVKMKEKGDIPEGYSVSREKKERFSLILESASTNQTSMYLCASKGQNNQPQHFGDGTRLSIL.

This rearrangement joins TRBV7-8 to TRBJ2-7; possibly TRBD1 or TRBD2 for D (5 bases each). CDR3 size: 17 residues. CDR1 and CDR2 from the germline V gene are SGHVS and FQNEAQ. Trimming shortened V by 2 bases and J by 0 bases, and 17 bases separated the two germline ends. CDR3 nucleotides: TGTGCCAGCAGCTTAAGATCCGATGGGGACGGCTCCTACGAGCAGTACTTC. Translation: CASSLRSDGDGSYEQYF.

This rearrangement joins TRBV6-5 to TRBJ2-2; a possible D gene is TRBD2 (6 bases). V was cut by 5 bases and J by 1 base, with 11 bases left in between. This CDR3 region has 15 residues. Germline CDR1 MNHEY, CDR2 SVGAGI. Written as DNA, the CDR3 is TGTGCCAGCAGTCGGGTCGGGAGGAACACCGGGGAGCTGTTTTTT. Protein sequence: CASSRVGRNTGELFF.

The rearrangement uses TRBV6-5 and TRBJ1-2, with D possibly TRBD1 on 5 matching bases. The CDR3 is 15 amino acids. CDR1 MNHEY and CDR2 SVGAGI come from the germline V gene. V was pared by 6 bases and J by 0 bases, with 14 bases between. CDR3 amino acids: CASRGTGPANYGYTF. In DNA form, the CDR3 reads TGTGCCAGCAGGGGGACGGGCCCAGCTAACTATGGCTACACCTTC.

The rearrangement uses TRBV9 and TRBJ2-1, with 8 positions matching TRBD2. The CDR3 consists of 14 residues. Germline lookup yields CDR1 SGDLS and CDR2 YYNGEE. V was pared by 0 bases and J by 7 bases, with 3 bases of the junction left unmatched. CDR3 coding DNA: TGTGCCAGCAGCGTAGCGGGGGGGCGAAATGAGCAGTTCTTC. This codes for CASSVAGGRNEQFF.

The genes are TRBV5-6 and TRBJ1-6, with 8 bases fitting TRBD1. CDR1 is SGHDT, CDR2 YYEEEE, per germline. CDR3 length: 15 amino acids. The junction had 10 bases not matched to a gene; V was cut back by 7 bases and J by 7 bases. The CDR3 DNA reads TGTGCCAGCGGCCGGCAGGGGGCTAGAAATTCACCCCTCCACTTT. This sequence encodes CASGRQGARNSPLHF.

CDR3 loop: CASSQGGGQGYNEQFF. The DNA for the CDR3 is TGTGCCAGCAGCCAAGGCGGGGGCCAAGGGTACAATGAGCAGTTCTTC. The chain employs TRBV3-1 (or the pseudogene TRBV3-2) and TRBJ2-1, with D possibly TRBD2 on 7 matching bases. In germline, CDR1 is LGHDT, CDR2 YNNKEL (reference sequence). Trimming shortened V by 1 base and J by 4 bases, and 14 bases separated the two germline ends. The CDR3 runs 16 residues.

This chain's CDR3 is CASSLKTPVRELFF. In DNA, the CDR3 is TGTGCCAGCAGTTTAAAGACTCCTGTCCGGGAGCTGTTTTTT. The chain couples TRBV28 to TRBJ2-2, with D uncertain. The CDR3 is 14 residues long. The V and J ends lost 2 bases and 9 bases respectively, with 13 bases between them. The V gene's germline CDR1 is MDHEN and CDR2 SYDVKM.